These 21 T cell receptor beta chains came from one sample sequenced in a study of T cells in Graves' hyperthyroidism and ophthalmopathy. There were TCR beta CDR3 regions amplified from RNA transcripts. With the HTBI primer set, the TCR CDR3 went through a first round of RT-PCR. One entry per CDR3 protein, called by TCRdb with MiXCR from the multiplex PCR reads. Here the sample spans about 350,000 distinct CDR3 sequences, about 19% being singletons. The sequenced sample consisted of blood. All receptors come from a woman under 30 with Graves' hyperthyroidism.

This clonotype was observed at least ten times. The chain uses TRBV10-3 and TRBJ2-7, with D tentatively TRBD2 (6 bases). Per germline, CDR1 ENHRY and CDR2 SYGVKD. V was clipped by 6 bases and J by 6 bases, with 12 bases between them. This CDR3 has 12 residues. This CDR3 reads CAIRDPGVEQYF. The CDR3 DNA sequence: TGTGCCATCAGAGACCCGGGGGTCGAGCAGTACTTC.

This clonotype was found a few times. The chain joins TRBV2 to TRBJ1-1; D possibly corresponds to TRBD1 (5 bases). CDR1 and CDR2 (germline): SNHLY, FYNNEI. This CDR3 spans 15 amino acids. Deletions cut 7 bases from V and 0 bases from J, with 15 bases between. The CDR3: CASTLYGAMNTEAFF. The CDR3 DNA sequence: TGTGCCAGCACCCTGTACGGGGCTATGAACACTGAAGCTTTCTTT.

Comments on this clonotype: A much larger clone lies one base from this, so it may be a read error. This chain links TRBV3-1 with TRBJ1-2; D is perhaps TRBD1 (5 bases). CDR1 LGHDT and CDR2 YNNKEL come from the germline V gene (reference sequence). CDR3 length equals 13 residues. The CDR3 region is CASSQGQLYGHTF. CDR3 coding DNA: TGTGCCAGCAGCCAAGGACAGCTCTATGGCCACACCTTC.

This clonotype was seen at least ten times. This is likely an artifact of a read error, given a far larger clone one base away. V and J are TRBV27 and TRBJ1-1, with D uncertain. Germline V gene sequence: CDR1 MNHEY, CDR2 SMNVEV (reference sequence). There are 13 residues in the CDR3. V was trimmed by 2 bases and J by 0 bases, leaving 4 bases between them. CDR3 region: CASSLMVNTEAFF. As DNA, the CDR3 is TGTGCCAGCAGTTTAATGGTGAACACTGAAGCTTTCTTT.

This clonotype came up a few times. The V gene is TRBV18, the J gene TRBJ1-1, with D possibly being TRBD1 (6 bases). The CDR3 consists of 15 residues. CDR1 and CDR2 (germline): KGHSH, LQKENI. V was clipped by 0 bases and J by 5 bases, with 13 bases between them. CDR3 DNA: TGTGCCAGCTCACCACCCAACAGGGTCGCTACTGAAGCTTTCTTT. It yields the protein CASSPPNRVATEAFF.

Many counts were recorded for this clonotype. A read error may explain this, as a much larger clone is one base away. The rearrangement joins TRBV20-1 to TRBJ1-1; D ambiguous. Germline CDR1 DFQATT, CDR2 SNEGSKA (reference sequence). Trimming removed 2 bases from V and 0 bases from J, with 1 base in between. The length of the CDR3 is 11 residues. CDR3: CSARLNTEAFF. DNA for the CDR3: TGCAGTGCTAGATTGAACACTGAAGCTTTCTTT.

This clonotype showed up many times. This chain joins TRBV12-3 or TRBV12-4 and TRBJ1-5; D is unresolved. V was shortened by 8 bases and J by 1 base, with 15 bases between the two germline ends. CDR3 length: 15 amino acids. The CDR3 nucleotides read TGTGCCAGCCAGAAAAGGAGAAGGAGCAATCAGCCCCAGCATTTT. This codes for CASQKRRRSNQPQHF.

This clonotype was seen repeatedly, ten times or more. The V and J genes are TRBV5-1 and TRBJ1-1, with D unclear. Germline CDR1 reads SGHRS; CDR2 reads YFSETQ. The CDR3 length is 14 residues. Trimming left V 0 bases short and J 8 bases short, with 14 bases between. The CDR3 nucleotides read TGCGCCAGCAGCTTGGGCGCGGGAATAAGGGAAGCTTTCTTT. As protein: CASSLGAGIREAFF.

The table lists this clonotype with many counts. The chain carries TRBV6-5 and TRBJ1-1; 8 nucleotides align to TRBD1. This CDR3 contains 15 residues. CDR1 and CDR2 (germline): MNHEY, SVGAGI. The V and J ends lost 2 bases and 6 bases, in that order; junction bases with no gene match: 8. CDR3 coding DNA: TGTGCCAGCAGTTACCTCCGACAGGGGTGTGCTGAAGCTTTCTTT. Encoded protein: CASSYLRQGCAEAFF.

This clonotype was recorded at least ten times. The chain employs TRBV29-1 and TRBJ2-7, with D unclear. This CDR3 is 12 amino acids long. Trimming left V 3 bases short and J 3 bases short, with 9 bases between. Germline V gene lookup returns CDR1 SQVTM and CDR2 ANQGSEA. The CDR3 loop reads CSVEAESYEQYF. The DNA for the CDR3 is TGCAGCGTTGAGGCAGAGAGCTACGAGCAGTACTTC.

The CDR3 is CASSGGALIHNEQFF. The CDR3 coding sequence is TGTGCCAGCAGCGGGGGGGCATTAATCCACAATGAGCAGTTCTTC. The chain uses TRBV4-2 and TRBJ2-1; D is possibly TRBD2 (7 bases). This CDR3 spans 15 amino acids. V dropped 5 bases and J dropped 5 bases, with 16 bases sitting between them. Germline-derived CDR1 and CDR2 are LGHNA and YNFKEQ.

This clonotype was found many times. This sequence joins TRBV27 and TRBJ1-2; tentative D call: TRBD1 (6 bases). Looked up from germline, CDR1 is MNHEY and CDR2 is SMNVEV (reference sequence). Trimming took off 5 bases at V and 8 bases at J, with 12 bases between the two ends. The CDR3 covers 12 residues. For the CDR3, the DNA is TGTGCCAGCAGTCTCAGGGGTAGGGGCTACACCTTC. Protein sequence: CASSLRGRGYTF.

This clonotype came up many times. V gene TRBV28 combines with J gene TRBJ1-2; 10 bases are a match to TRBD1. Germline CDR1 and CDR2: MDHEN and SYDVKM. V lost 3 bases and J lost 8; bases outside the gene matches: 12. The CDR3 runs to 16 residues. The DNA of the CDR3 is TGTGCCAGCAGTTTGGGAGGACAGGGGGTGACTGGAGGCTACACCTTC. It codes for CASSLGGQGVTGGYTF.

This clonotype was seen ten or more times. This chain uses TRBV19 with TRBJ1-5, with 8 positions matching TRBD1. The junction had 4 bases not matched to a gene; V was cut back by 3 bases and J by 6 bases. This CDR3 is 14 amino acids long. The germline CDR1 and CDR2 sequences are LNHDA and SQIVND (reference sequence). The CDR3 reads CASSIGQGGQPQHF. CDR3 bases: TGTGCCAGTAGTATTGGACAGGGAGGTCAGCCCCAGCATTTT.

This clonotype was counted at least ten times. CDR3 sequence: CASSLSRDGYTF. The CDR3 bases are TGCGCCAGCAGCTTGTCGAGGGATGGCTACACCTTC. This sequence joins TRBV5-1 and TRBJ1-2; no reliable D call. V dropped 1 base and J dropped 6 bases, with 7 bases sitting between them. The CDR3 extends over 12 amino acids. Germline lookup yields CDR1 SGHRS and CDR2 YFSETQ.

This clonotype appeared many times. This chain uses TRBV4-1 with TRBJ1-2, with no clear D. The CDR3 sequence is 15 residues long. In germline, CDR1 is MGHRA, CDR2 YSYEKL. V lost 3 bases, J lost 2 bases, and 13 bases lay in between. CDR3 sequence: CASSQVGRPNYGYTF. DNA for the CDR3: TGCGCCAGCAGCCAGGTGGGCAGACCGAACTATGGCTACACCTTC.

There are many counts of this clonotype. A much bigger clone sits one base away, suggesting this may be a read error. The chain links TRBV6-1 to TRBJ2-7; 8 bases agree with TRBD1. V lost 10 bases to trimming and J lost 1 base; unmatched junction nucleotides: 3. The CDR3 runs to 12 residues. CDR1 MNHNS and CDR2 SASEGT come from the germline V gene. CDR3 in DNA: TGTGCCACCGGGACAGGTTCCTACGAGCAGTACTTC. It codes for CATGTGSYEQYF.

In its sample, this clonotype was seen many times. The rearrangement joins TRBV20-1 to TRBJ2-5; 8 nucleotides agree with TRBD2. V dropped 0 bases and J dropped 5; count of bases not matched to a gene: 8. In germline, CDR1 is DFQATT, CDR2 SNEGSKA (reference sequence). This CDR3 is built from 15 residues. CDR3 sequence (DNA): TGCAGTGCTAGAGACCCGAGTCGCGGGGGGGAGACCCAGTACTTC. This sequence encodes CSARDPSRGGETQYF.

The chain uses TRBV11-1 and TRBJ2-5; TRBD2 matches 9 bases. The CDR3 has 13 amino acids. Trimming at V came to 6 bases and at J to 5 bases, leaving 4 bases not matched to a gene. Germline V lookup: CDR1 SGHAT, CDR2 FQDESV (reference sequence). CDR3 nucleotide sequence: TGTGCCAGCAGTACCGGACTAGCGGAGACCCAGTACTTC. It translates to CASSTGLAETQYF.

The chain carries TRBV7-2 and TRBJ1-2, with D possibly being TRBD1 (6 bases). The CDR3 spans 14 residues. V shed 4 bases and J shed 6 bases, with 15 bases lying between them. The germline V gene has CDR1 SGHTA and CDR2 FQGNSA. The CDR3 loop is CASSSRGRDDGYTF. The CDR3, as DNA: TGTGCCAGCAGCTCCCGGGGGCGGGACGATGGCTACACCTTC.

This clonotype was observed many times. The rearrangement uses TRBV5-6 and TRBJ1-1; tentatively, D is TRBD1 (6 bases). The CDR3 is 15 residues long. The germline CDR1 and CDR2 sequences are SGHDT and YYEEEE. Trimming left V 4 bases short and J 4 bases short, with 17 bases between. CDR3 in amino acids: CASSMIEGRGTEAFF. The CDR3 region has the DNA TGTGCCAGCAGCATGATTGAGGGCAGGGGCACTGAAGCTTTCTTT.